A selection of T cell receptor beta chains follows, all from one sample in a study of cytomegalovirus exposure and HLA in healthy donors. Using immunoSEQ multiplex PCR, the repertoire was profiled, and TCRdb retains in-frame clones only, with some absent. In the table there are around 150,000 clones, roughly nine tenths of which are singletons. The sequenced sample consisted of PBMCs. The receptors were sampled from a young woman in good health and CMV-seropositive. Both conserved end residues are trimmed from each CDR3.

>TRBV30
AWSVRTSGLETQY
>TRBV11-3
ASSLGRREVQGNEQF
>TRBV5-6
ASSLGTGTYEQY
>TRBV6-5
ASRNGGTGELF
>TRBV28
ASSSVAGGTDTQY
>TRBV5-1
ASSSRLAGMGRNEQF
>TRBV10-3
AISTTETSSGNTIY
>TRBV2
ASKHGTYYEQY
>TRBV15
ATSSSGFGELF
>TRBV27
ASSLFPSGRETQY
>TRBV19
ASSIGQGADEQY
>TRBV6-1
ASSHGTRMTDTQY
>TRBV2
ASTGTGAEKLF
>TRBV2
ASSGLAGYNEQF
>TRBV4-1
ASSQTSSFNEQF
>TRBV28
ASSSYDRMNTEAF
>TRBV27
ASSFTGGYGYT
>TRBV14
ASSQISGYTSTDTQY
>TRBV28
ASSLTGRFETQY
>TRBV5-4
ASSSYYSYEQY
>TRBV5-1
ASRTSGEETQY
>TRBV6-6
ASSSDSAALTQY
>TRBV6-1
ASSEASGTFPYEQY
>TRBV11-3
ASSLDGLVYYEQY
>TRBV11-2
ASSLVGDRAETQY
>TRBV7-6
ASSLITGASTQY
>TRBV5-1
ASSPTSAKNIQY
>TRBV6-1
ASWGVGANYGYT
>TRBV2
ASIRAPTSGPSYEQY
>TRBV7-9
ASSSFKGQGTFYEQY
>TRBV2
ASSDPGHT
>TRBV11-1
ASSLAAGGTYEQY
>TRBV28
ASSLPGQGRAYEQY
>TRBV4-2
ASSQEKLAGVDTQY
>TRBV18
ASSPVTVGETQY
>TRBV5-6
ASTLRQRVTGDEQY
>TRBV13
ASSFSGDGGINQPQH
>TRBV7-2
ASSRSGTRTDTQY
>TRBV30
AWSDPGERGSNEQF
>TRBV2
ASSNSGNTDTQY
>TRBV2
ASSEALRRTSVDWEF
>TRBV19
ASRSRLLQETQY
>TRBV30
AWSALAYEQY
>TRBV4-2
ASSQDKDRDSYGYT
>TRBV11-3
ASSLGPREGYT
>TRBV2
ASSPDRDTEAF
>TRBV28
ASNQGASNYGYT
>TRBV19
ASSNRELNQPQH
>TRBV7-2
ASSLGSQGTYNEQF
>TRBV6-1
ASRDRGQETQY
>TRBV4-2
ASSRNRVSTNEKLF
>TRBV7-9
ASSFEGATDTQY
>TRBV6-1
ASSGGRGNEQY
>TRBV9
ASSVEPRGNTEAF
>TRBV7-2
ASSLFGVRGWEYQPQH